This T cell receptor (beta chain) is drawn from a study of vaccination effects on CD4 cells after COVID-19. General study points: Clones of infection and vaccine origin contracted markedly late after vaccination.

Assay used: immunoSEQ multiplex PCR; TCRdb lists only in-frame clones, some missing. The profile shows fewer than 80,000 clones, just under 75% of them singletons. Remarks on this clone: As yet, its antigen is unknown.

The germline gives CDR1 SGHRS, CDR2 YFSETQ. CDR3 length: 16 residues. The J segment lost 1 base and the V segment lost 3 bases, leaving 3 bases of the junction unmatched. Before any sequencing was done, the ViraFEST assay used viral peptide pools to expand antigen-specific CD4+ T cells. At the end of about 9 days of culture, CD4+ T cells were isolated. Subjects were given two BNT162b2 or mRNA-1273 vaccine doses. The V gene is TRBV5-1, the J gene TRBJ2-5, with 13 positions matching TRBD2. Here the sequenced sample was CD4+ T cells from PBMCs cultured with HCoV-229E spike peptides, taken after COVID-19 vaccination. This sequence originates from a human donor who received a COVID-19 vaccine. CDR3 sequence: CASSWTSGGLQETQYF. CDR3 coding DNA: TGCGCCAGCAGCTGGACTAGCGGGGGCCTCCAAGAGACCCAGTACTTC.